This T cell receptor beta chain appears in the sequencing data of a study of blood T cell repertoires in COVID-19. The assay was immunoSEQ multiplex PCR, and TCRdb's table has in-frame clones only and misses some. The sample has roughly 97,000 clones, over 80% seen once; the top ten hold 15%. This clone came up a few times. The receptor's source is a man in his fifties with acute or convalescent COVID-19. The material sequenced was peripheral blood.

CDR3 sequence reads: CASSADGHPEQFF. For the CDR3, the DNA is TGTGCCAGCAGCGCCGACGGACACCCCGAGCAGTTCTTC. This chain links TRBV7-9 with TRBJ2-1; maybe TRBD1 (5 bases). The CDR3 extends over 13 amino acids. Trimming removed 5 bases at V and 10 bases at J, with 15 bases between. Germline V CDR1 and CDR2: SEHNR, FQNEAQ (reference sequence).